This TCR beta chain came from a study of shared clonotypes between healthy human individuals. Libraries were prepared by immunoSEQ multiplex PCR; TCRdb keeps only in-frame clonotypes and omits some of them. Of a few million clones in the sample, 90% to 95% were seen once. To note about this clone: What it binds is unknown.

CDR1 and CDR2 (germline): SGHRS, YFSETQ. The V end lost 1 base, the J end lost 8 bases, and 18 bases lay between the germline ends. The CDR3 contains 15 residues. Study-wide results and caveats: An anticipated effect of sequencing depth on clonotype sharing among donors was recognized. Few donors restricted represented genetic and exposure-history diversity. Between a handful of donors, naive CD4 clonotypes were shared at a level of about 5.3%.

The V call is TRBV5-1, the J call TRBJ1-1, with D possibly being TRBD1 (5 bases). The sample taken for sequencing was naive CD4+ T cells from PBMCs. Documented subset: CD45RA+ positively selected. This receptor was taken from a man between 18 and 29 years old in good health. Some clones in this sample may be carry-over from other donors' samples. CDR3 bases: TGCGCCAGCAGCTTGACTCAGGGTGGGAGGTCAGAAGCTTTCTTT. Residues: CASSLTQGGRSEAFF.